This T cell receptor (beta chain) was sequenced during a study of shared clonotypes between healthy human individuals. Findings and limits, study-wide: Blood was the sole source, and tissue repertoires probably differ.

There were only Caucasian adults among the donors, and all lived in Nashville, Tennessee. The assay was immunoSEQ multiplex PCR, and TCRdb's table has in-frame clones only and misses some. The sample contains roughly 500,000 clones, about 96% of which appear only once. Turning to this clone: The target antigen is unknown.

The sequencing sample was made of naive CD4+ T cells sorted from blood. As to subset: CD45RA+ positively selected. This clonotype was obtained from a woman under 40 in good health.

CDR3 amino acids: CASRLMGTGAGNQPQHF. Here the CDR3 DNA reads TGTGCCAGCAGATTGATGGGGACAGGGGCGGGCAATCAGCCCCAGCATTTT. The chain recombines TRBV28 with TRBJ1-5, with 10 bases that match TRBD1. The CDR3 spans 17 residues. CDR1 is MDHEN, CDR2 SYDVKM, per germline. The V segment lost 6 bases and the J segment 2 bases; nucleotides outside the gene matches: 10.